The 27 T cell receptor beta chains listed next were all sequenced from one sample in a study of PD-1 blockade in classical Hodgkin lymphoma. Patients all relapsed after autologous stem cell transplantation, and there was variation in brentuximab vedotin exposure. TCRdb's copy holds only in-frame clones and misses some; the assay was immunoSEQ multiplex PCR. The sample lists 30,000 to 45,000 clones, about 86% occurring once. This specimen consisted of peripheral blood mononuclear cells (PBMCs), obtained before the second cycle of nivolumab. The receptors originated from a human donor with classical Hodgkin lymphoma.

This chain uses TRBV7-9 with TRBJ2-1; tentative D call: TRBD2 (6 bases). CDR1 SEHNR and CDR2 FQNEAQ come from the germline V gene (reference sequence). This CDR3 is built from 14 residues. Trimming took 1 base from V and 2 from J, leaving 6 bases between them. The CDR3 region is CASSLERAYNEQFF. The DNA for the CDR3 is TGTGCCAGCAGCTTAGAGCGGGCCTACAATGAGCAGTTCTTC.

This clone was found once. This chain links TRBV2 with TRBJ2-1; TRBD2 agrees at 9 bases. The CDR3 loop spans 13 amino acids. Germline CDR1 and CDR2: SNHLY and FYNNEI. Losses at the gene ends were 4 bases for V and 9 bases for J; bases not matched to a gene: 4. In nucleotides, the CDR3 is TGTGCCAGCAGTGGTCGGACTAGCGTTGAGCAGTTCTTC. It is translated as CASSGRTSVEQFF.

The CDR3 DNA is TGTGCCAGCGGTTCTGGGACTAACTCCTACGAGCAGTACTTC. The encoded protein is CASGSGTNSYEQYF. This sequence joins TRBV19 and TRBJ2-7; TRBD2 agrees at 7 bases. Looked up from germline, CDR1 is LNHDA and CDR2 is SQIVND (reference sequence). The V segment lost 9 bases and the J segment 0 bases; nucleotides outside the gene matches: 8. The CDR3 is 14 amino acids. The full variable domain, rest sourced from reference TRBV19 and TRBJ2-7, is DGGITQSPKYLFRKEGQNVTLSCEQNLNHDAMYWYRQDPGQGLRLIYYSQIVNDFQKGDIAEGYSVSREKKESFPLTVTSAQKNPTAFYLCASGSGTNSYEQYFGPGTRLTVT.

This clone came up once. The chain links TRBV10-2 to TRBJ2-5; 9 nucleotides line up with TRBD1. CDR3 length equals 15 residues. The ends lost 5 bases at V and 2 bases at J; junction bases unmatched: 6. The germline V gene has CDR1 WSHSY and CDR2 SAAADI. CDR3 sequence (DNA): TGCGCCAGCAGTTCCACAGGGGGCTATCAAGAGACCCAGTACTTC. It translates to CASSSTGGYQETQYF.

The V and J genes are TRBV5-6 and TRBJ1-1; D call uncertain. The V gene's germline CDR1 is SGHDT and CDR2 YYEEEE. The V end lost 0 bases, the J end lost 4 bases, and 19 bases lay between the germline ends. The CDR3 consists of 17 residues. DNA for the CDR3: TGTGCCAGCAGCTTGGAAGGAAGGGATCTCCGGAGCACTGAAGCTTTCTTT. As protein: CASSLEGRDLRSTEAFF.

The table lists this clone with a count of one. The V gene is TRBV30, the J gene TRBJ1-1; D is unresolved. Germline loops: CDR1 GTSNPN, CDR2 SVGIG (reference sequence). V was pared by 4 bases and J by 2 bases, with 14 bases between. This CDR3 is built from 14 residues. CDR3 residues: CAWIPRYTNTEAFF. The CDR3, as DNA: TGTGCCTGGATACCTAGATACACTAACACTGAAGCTTTCTTT.

This clone was detected once. The chain links TRBV9 to TRBJ1-3, with D hard to call. V was pared by 5 bases and J by 2 bases, with 11 bases between. The V gene's germline CDR1 is SGDLS and CDR2 YYNGEE. This CDR3 region has 14 residues. The CDR3 DNA sequence: TGTGCCAGCAGTGGCGGGATTACTGGAAACACCATATATTTT. Amino acids: CASSGGITGNTIYF.

V and J are TRBV27 and TRBJ1-1; weak D call: TRBD1 (6 bases). The V and J ends lost 0 bases and 4 bases respectively, with 15 bases between them. The CDR3 covers 16 residues. Germline V lookup: CDR1 MNHEY, CDR2 SMNVEV (reference sequence). In DNA form, the CDR3 reads TGTGCCAGCAGTTTATCGCCAGGGGCAGGAAGCACTGAAGCTTTCTTT. This encodes CASSLSPGAGSTEAFF.

This chain joins TRBV25-1 and TRBJ2-7; maybe TRBD2 (5 bases). The CDR3 loop spans 13 amino acids. The germline gives CDR1 MGHDK, CDR2 SYGVNS. V was trimmed by 4 bases and J by 5 bases, leaving 12 bases between them. The CDR3 DNA sequence: TGTGCCAGCAGTGTGGGGAGACGGGACGAGCAGTACTTC. Its translation: CASSVGRRDEQYF.

The chain employs TRBV7-2 and TRBJ2-3, with 13 bases matching TRBD2. The CDR3 contains 16 residues. In germline, CDR1 is SGHTA, CDR2 FQGNSA. V lost 4 bases to trimming and J lost 5 bases; unmatched junction nucleotides: 6. CDR3 protein: CASSSGLAGARDTQYF. The CDR3 DNA is TGTGCCAGCAGCTCCGGACTAGCGGGAGCAAGAGATACGCAGTATTTT.

J is TRBJ2-1 and V is TRBV10-2; TRBD2 aligns across 10 bases. Germline V gene lookup returns CDR1 WSHSY and CDR2 SAAADI. Germline trimming cut 7 bases from V and 5 bases from J; bases unmatched to any gene: 11. CDR3 size: 16 residues. CDR3 sequence (DNA): TGCGCCAGCATTATACCTAGCGGGAGAACAGACAATGAGCAGTTCTTC. It translates to CASIIPSGRTDNEQFF.

The V gene is TRBV5-6, the J gene TRBJ2-1, with 10 positions matching TRBD2. This CDR3 contains 15 residues. Germline V gene sequence: CDR1 SGHDT, CDR2 YYEEEE. Losses at the gene ends were 4 bases for V and 4 bases for J; bases not matched to a gene: 5. The CDR3 loop reads CASSKTSGHYNEQFF. In nucleotides, the CDR3 is TGTGCCAGCAGCAAGACTAGCGGGCATTACAATGAGCAGTTCTTC.

This sequence joins TRBV4-2 and TRBJ2-5; 11 nucleotides match TRBD2. Trimming removed 4 bases from V and 4 bases from J; junction bases left unmatched: 11. This CDR3 has 17 amino acids. Germline V gene data show CDR1 as LGHNA and CDR2 as YNFKEQ. The CDR3 loop reads CASSLNSGRGFVETQYF. In nucleotides, the CDR3 is TGTGCCAGCAGCCTAAATAGCGGGAGGGGTTTTGTAGAGACCCAGTACTTC.

V gene TRBV19 combines with J gene TRBJ2-2; the match to TRBD2 covers 8 bases. The junction had 3 bases not matched to a gene; V was cut back by 3 bases and J by 3 bases. This CDR3 region has 15 residues. Germline loops: CDR1 LNHDA, CDR2 SQIVND (reference sequence). In DNA, the CDR3 is TGTGCCAGTAGTATGTTAGCGGGGTACACCGGGGAGCTGTTTTTT. The encoded protein is CASSMLAGYTGELFF.

The chain employs TRBV9 and TRBJ2-5; 8 bases fit TRBD2. CDR3 length: 14 residues. Trimming took 4 bases from V and 5 from J; bases not matched to a gene: 7. In germline, CDR1 is SGDLS, CDR2 YYNGEE. The CDR3 coding sequence is TGTGCCAGCAGCACCAGCGGGAGTAAGGAGACCCAGTACTTC. It specifies CASSTSGSKETQYF.

This chain connects TRBV5-1 to TRBJ2-3; D perhaps matches TRBD1 (5 bases). The CDR3 has 14 residues. Per the germline V gene, CDR1 is SGHRS and CDR2 is YFSETQ. Trimming removed 2 bases from V and 2 bases from J, with 9 bases in between. CDR3 in amino acids: CASSFSRATDTQYF. The CDR3 DNA reads as TGCGCCAGCAGCTTTAGCAGGGCCACAGATACGCAGTATTTT.

This chain connects TRBV28 to TRBJ2-7; D uncertain. The CDR3 has 12 residues. Trimming removed 6 bases from V and 4 bases from J, with 10 bases in between. Germline V gene data show CDR1 as MDHEN and CDR2 as SYDVKM. CDR3 protein: CASSGSSYEQYF. CDR3 sequence (DNA): TGTGCCAGCAGCGGCAGCAGTTACGAGCAGTACTTC.

The rearrangement uses TRBV5-8 and TRBJ2-7; 8 bases fit TRBD1. CDR3 size: 16 residues. Germline V gene lookup returns CDR1 SGHTS and CDR2 YDEGEE. V shed 4 bases and J 3 bases; nucleotides not matched to a gene: 12. The CDR3 DNA is TGTGCCAGCAGCCAAGAACTGGGACAGGCGAACTACGAGCAGTACTTC. Translating it yields CASSQELGQANYEQYF.

The V and J genes are TRBV11-3 and TRBJ1-1; D perhaps matches TRBD1 (6 bases). In germline, CDR1 is SGHNT, CDR2 YENEEA. The length of the CDR3 is 16 residues. V lost 2 bases and J 0 bases, leaving 13 bases between the germline ends. The CDR3 DNA reads as TGTGCCAGCAGCTTAACGCCGGGACAACTGAACACTGAAGCTTTCTTT. This gives the protein CASSLTPGQLNTEAFF.

The chain employs TRBV6-1 and TRBJ1-5, with TRBD1 as a possible D gene (6 bases). Germline CDR1 reads MNHNS; CDR2 reads SASEGT. This CDR3 has 14 amino acids. V was clipped by 6 bases and J by 0 bases, with 9 bases between them. This chain's CDR3 is CASSRTDSNQPQHF. DNA of the CDR3: TGTGCCAGCAGCAGGACAGATAGCAATCAGCCCCAGCATTTT.

The genes are TRBV6-5 and TRBJ2-7; D is uncertain. This CDR3 comprises 14 residues. Germline V gene sequence: CDR1 MNHEY, CDR2 SVGAGI. The V gene lost 5 bases and the J gene lost 4 bases, with 15 bases spanning the gap. The CDR3 coding sequence is TGTGCCAGCAGTGAATCCCCGCGAGGTTACGAGCAGTACTTC. Encoded protein: CASSESPRGYEQYF.

This clone has only one observation. This sequence joins TRBV7-9 and TRBJ1-1; 8 bases are shared with TRBD1. CDR3 length equals 16 residues. V trimming: 7 bases; J trimming: 5 bases; junction bases outside the gene matches: 15. The germline gives CDR1 SEHNR, CDR2 FQNEAQ (reference sequence). In DNA, the CDR3 is TGTGCCAGCAACATTGGGGCAGGGGGCTTTTGGACTGAAGCTTTCTTT. It encodes CASNIGAGGFWTEAFF.

Worth noting for this clone: Other DNA sequences of this sample code for an identical CDR3. This sequence joins TRBV10-3 and TRBJ2-5; no clear D. CDR1 and CDR2 (germline): ENHRY, SYGVKD. Trimming left V 4 bases short and J 3 bases short, with 9 bases between. This CDR3 region has 13 residues. As DNA, the CDR3 is TGTGCCATCAGTGTTGGAAGGGAAGAGACCCAGTACTTC. The encoded protein is CAISVGREETQYF.

The J gene is TRBJ2-1, the V gene TRBV5-1; weak D call: TRBD1 (6 bases). Trimming cost V 1 base and J 0 bases, with 11 bases left between them. Germline values: CDR1 SGHRS, CDR2 YFSETQ. There are 16 residues in the CDR3. Written as DNA, the CDR3 is TGCGCCAGCAGCTTGACCGACAGGAGCTCCTACAATGAGCAGTTCTTC. Its protein is CASSLTDRSSYNEQFF.

V and J are TRBV7-8 and TRBJ1-5, with TRBD1 identical over 7 bases. The CDR3 extends over 16 amino acids. The ends lost 5 bases at V and 1 base at J; junction bases unmatched: 8. Germline V lookup: CDR1 SGHVS, CDR2 FQNEAQ. CDR3 region: CASSSVGGRSNQPQHF. The CDR3 DNA follows: TGTGCCAGCAGCAGCGTAGGGGGCCGGAGCAATCAGCCCCAGCATTTT.

V is TRBV2 and J is TRBJ2-1; the D gene is possibly TRBD2 (5 bases). Trimming removed 8 bases at V and 4 bases at J, with 15 bases between. There are 14 residues in the CDR3. Germline assignment: CDR1 SNHLY and CDR2 FYNNEI. CDR3 in amino acids: CASSGRRAYNEQFF. CDR3 nucleotide sequence: TGTGCCAGCTCAGGTCGGCGGGCTTACAATGAGCAGTTCTTC.

The chain recombines TRBV6-1 with TRBJ2-5; D remains unclear. The germline CDR1 and CDR2 sequences are MNHNS and SASEGT. V lost 3 bases and J lost 6, with 17 bases in between. The length of the CDR3 is 15 residues. The CDR3 region has the DNA TGTGCCAGCAGTGATTCCTGGGAAGGAGTAAAGACCCAGTACTTC. Translated, it gives CASSDSWEGVKTQYF.